This T cell receptor (beta chain) was obtained from a study of shared clonotypes between healthy human individuals. Study results and caveats: The study found lower generation probabilities in non-shared clonotypes than in those shared by all four donors.

Turning to this clone: Its antigen is still unknown.

Germline trimming cut 6 bases from V and 0 bases from J; bases unmatched to any gene: 4. CDR1 and CDR2 from the germline V gene are MNHNS and SASEGT. The CDR3 is 15 residues long. Original handling: Junction-only sequences without quality scores were provided by ImmunoSEQ, so filtering was different. Some clones are missing from TCRdb's copy, which holds only in-frame ones; the method was immunoSEQ multiplex PCR. V and J calls and clone size are as listed in that table; D and trimming were resolved from the DNA. The profile covers about 1.5 million clones, with 96% appearing a single time and about 1.2% taken by the ten largest.

The sequence derives from a man aged 25-45 years in good health. The specimen was naive CD4+ T cells sorted from blood. Noted subset: CD45RA+ positively selected. J is TRBJ1-5 and V is TRBV6-1; 8 positions match TRBD1. The CDR3 DNA is TGTGCCAGCAGAGACAGGGGCTATAGCAATCAGCCCCAGCATTTT. Protein product: CASRDRGYSNQPQHF.